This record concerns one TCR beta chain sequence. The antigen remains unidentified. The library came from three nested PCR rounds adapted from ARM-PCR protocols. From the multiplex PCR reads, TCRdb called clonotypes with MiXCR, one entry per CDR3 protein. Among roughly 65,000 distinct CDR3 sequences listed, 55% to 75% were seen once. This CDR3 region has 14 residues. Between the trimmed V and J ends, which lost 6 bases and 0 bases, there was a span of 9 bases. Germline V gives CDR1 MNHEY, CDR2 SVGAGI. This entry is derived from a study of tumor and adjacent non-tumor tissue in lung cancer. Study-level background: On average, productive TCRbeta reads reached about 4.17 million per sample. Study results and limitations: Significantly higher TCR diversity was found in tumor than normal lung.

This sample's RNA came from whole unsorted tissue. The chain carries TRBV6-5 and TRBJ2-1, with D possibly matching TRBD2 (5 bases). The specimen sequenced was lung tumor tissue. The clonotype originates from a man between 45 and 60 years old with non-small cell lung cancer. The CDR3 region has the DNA TGTGCCAGCAGGGTTAGCGCCTCCTACAATGAGCAGTTCTTC. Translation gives CASRVSASYNEQFF.